Presented here are 18 T cell receptor beta chains from one specimen sequenced in a study of CD8+ T cells in alopecia areata. Treatment here: oral pan-JAK inhibitor, 5-10 mg twice daily. TCR sequencing used cDNA made by reverse transcription of extracted RNA. The method was immunoSEQ multiplex PCR; TCRdb's version includes in-frame clones alone and lacks a portion of them. Among approximately 210,000 clones listed, roughly three fifths were seen once. The sequences come from CD4+ T cells sorted from blood, collected at week 44, from a patient treated with tofacitinib. These receptors were collected from a human donor with alopecia areata.

The V and J genes are TRBV6-1 and TRBJ2-1; D remains ambiguous. The CDR3 is 14 residues long. V was shortened by 8 bases and J by 7 bases, with 18 bases between the two germline ends. Per germline, CDR1 MNHNS and CDR2 SASEGT. DNA for the CDR3: TGTGCCAGCGGCGAGGCAGCGTGGGTTAATGAGCAGTTCTTC. Translation gives CASGEAAWVNEQFF.

This clone was observed a handful of times. V usage is TRBV7-2 and J usage is TRBJ1-1, with D possibly being TRBD1 (6 bases). Per germline, CDR1 SGHTA and CDR2 FQGNSA. This CDR3 comprises 15 residues. Trimming stripped 1 base from V and 5 bases from J, with 14 bases between. This CDR3 reads CASSLVAGDRTEAFF. The CDR3, as DNA: TGTGCCAGCAGCTTAGTTGCAGGGGATAGGACTGAAGCTTTCTTT.

The chain couples TRBV29-1 to TRBJ1-1, with D maybe TRBD1 (5 bases). CDR1 and CDR2 (germline): SQVTM, ANQGSEA. The CDR3 is 14 amino acids. V dropped 7 bases and J dropped 2 bases, with 17 bases sitting between them. CDR3 protein: CSARESGGNTEAFF. The CDR3 DNA reads TGCAGCGCCAGAGAATCTGGGGGAAACACTGAAGCTTTCTTT.

The CDR3 is CASSKEAGTQYF. The CDR3 nucleotides are TGTGCCAGCAGTAAGGAGGCAGGGACCCAGTACTTC. This rearrangement joins TRBV25-1 to TRBJ2-5, with D possibly matching TRBD2 (5 bases). Trimming left V 5 bases short and J 7 bases short, with 11 bases between. From germline, CDR1 is MGHDK and CDR2 SYGVNS. The CDR3 extends over 12 amino acids.

This clone has only one observation. This chain connects TRBV2 to TRBJ1-1; D is undetermined. Trimming removed 4 bases from V and 0 bases from J, with 6 bases in between. This CDR3 contains 13 residues. Germline V CDR1 and CDR2: SNHLY, FYNNEI. The CDR3 region has the DNA TGTGCCAGCAGTGTAGGAATGAACACTGAAGCTTTCTTT. Translated: CASSVGMNTEAFF.

This clone came up once. V usage is TRBV10-3 and J usage is TRBJ1-6, with D tentatively TRBD1 (6 bases). Trimming took off 6 bases at V and 5 bases at J, with 17 bases between the two ends. The germline gives CDR1 ENHRY, CDR2 SYGVKD. This CDR3 comprises 16 residues. CDR3 loop: CAISPGQGDNNSPLHF. As DNA, the CDR3 is TGTGCCATCAGCCCGGGACAAGGGGATAATAATTCACCCCTCCACTTT.

This clone has only one observation. Here the CDR3 reads CASRPDGIGNQPQHF. As DNA, the CDR3 is TGTGCCAGCAGGCCCGACGGGATTGGCAATCAGCCCCAGCATTTT. The rearrangement uses TRBV2 and TRBJ1-5; D is ambiguous. Trimming pared 6 bases from V and 2 bases from J, leaving 14 bases between. This CDR3 region has 15 residues. Germline V gene data show CDR1 as SNHLY and CDR2 as FYNNEI.

V usage is TRBV30 and J usage is TRBJ2-3; 7 bases align to TRBD1. The CDR3 length is 13 residues. The trim removed 6 bases at V and 4 bases at J, leaving 7 bases unmatched. Germline V gene sequence: CDR1 GTSNPN, CDR2 SVGIG (reference sequence). DNA of the CDR3: TGTGCCTGCCTGGGGACAGCGGCAGATACGCAGTATTTT. Translating gives CACLGTAADTQYF.

This clone was observed once. Compared with germline, one end of the junction differs, possibly owing to a read error. The chain joins TRBV27 to TRBJ2-6; no firm D call. Germline CDR1 reads MNHEY; CDR2 reads SMNVEV (reference sequence). The CDR3 runs to 14 residues. CDR3 amino acids: CATSSRSGANVLTF. In nucleotides, the CDR3 is TGTGCCACCAGTTCCCGATCTGGGGCCAACGTCCTGACTTTC. Full variable domain (rest looked up from reference TRBV27 and TRBJ2-6): EAQVTQNPRYLITVTGKKLTVTCSQNMNHEYMSWYRQDPGLGLRQIYYSMNVEVTDKGDVPEGYKVSRKEKRNFPLILESPSPNQTSLYFCATSSRSGANVLTFGAGSRLTVL.

The chain recombines TRBV29-1 with TRBJ1-1; D possibly corresponds to TRBD1 (5 bases). Trimming removed 6 bases from V and 3 bases from J, with 11 bases in between. This CDR3 region has 12 residues. The germline V gene has CDR1 SQVTM and CDR2 ANQGSEA. The CDR3 reads CSVHTGDTEAFF. As DNA, the CDR3 is TGCAGCGTCCATACGGGGGACACTGAAGCTTTCTTT.

This clone was seen a few times. The chain has TRBV7-2 and TRBJ2-5, with D possibly being TRBD2 (6 bases). This CDR3 has 14 amino acids. V lost 5 bases and J lost 4, with 14 bases in between. CDR1 SGHTA and CDR2 FQGNSA come from the germline V gene. As DNA, the CDR3 is TGTGCCAGCAGCCCCCAGACTAGGAGAGAGACCCAGTACTTC. Protein product: CASSPQTRRETQYF.

This clone turned up a few times. The chain carries TRBV5-8 and TRBJ2-7; the D is unclear. The germline gives CDR1 SGHTS, CDR2 YDEGEE. The length of the CDR3 is 15 residues. The V and J ends lost 1 base and 0 bases respectively, with 11 bases between them. The CDR3, as DNA: TGTGCCAGCAGCTTGCAGAGGACGGCCTCCTACGAGCAGTACTTC. This gives the protein CASSLQRTASYEQYF.

The chain joins TRBV19 to TRBJ1-5; the D gene is possibly TRBD1 (6 bases). Germline V gene data show CDR1 as LNHDA and CDR2 as SQIVND (reference sequence). The CDR3 contains 14 residues. Trimming stripped 8 bases from V and 7 bases from J, with 18 bases between. The CDR3 loop is CASCLTGGRQPQHF. CDR3 DNA: TGTGCCAGTTGTTTGACAGGAGGAAGACAGCCCCAGCATTTT.

This sequence joins TRBV11-3 and TRBJ2-3; D is ambiguous. The CDR3 loop spans 13 amino acids. V shed 3 bases and J shed 9 bases, with 13 bases lying between them. Germline V CDR1 and CDR2: SGHNT, YENEEA. CDR3: CASSLKPRETQYF. Written as DNA, the CDR3 is TGTGCCAGCAGCTTGAAGCCCCGTGAGACGCAGTATTTT.

The genes are TRBV4-1 and TRBJ1-2; D not resolved. There are 15 residues in the CDR3. Germline CDR1 is MGHRA and CDR2 is YSYEKL. V was trimmed by 0 bases and J by 4 bases, leaving 12 bases between them. CDR3 bases: TGCGCCAGCAGCCAAGATTTAAACAGCTTCTATGGCTACACCTTC. Amino acids: CASSQDLNSFYGYTF.

This chain's CDR3 is CASMTSGGTDTQYF. CDR3 DNA sequence: TGTGCCAGCATGACTAGCGGGGGCACAGATACGCAGTATTTT. V and J are TRBV28 and TRBJ2-3, with 11 bases that match TRBD2. The germline CDR1 and CDR2 sequences are MDHEN and SYDVKM. CDR3 length equals 14 residues. The V gene end was trimmed by 7 bases and the J gene end by 1 base; junction bases not matched to a gene: 1.

The chain employs TRBV7-6 and TRBJ1-1; D might be TRBD1 (6 bases). V was pared by 5 bases and J by 1 base, with 8 bases between. There are 13 residues in the CDR3. CDR1 SGHVS and CDR2 FNYEAQ come from the germline V gene. The chain's CDR3 is CASSTDRNTEAFF. The CDR3 DNA reads as TGTGCCAGCAGCACGGACAGGAACACTGAAGCTTTCTTT.

The chain combines TRBV11-2 with TRBJ1-1; D is undetermined. The V gene's germline CDR1 is SGHAT and CDR2 FQNNGV. Trimming shortened V by 2 bases and J by 6 bases, and 10 bases separated the two germline ends. This CDR3 contains 13 residues. CDR3 in DNA: TGTGCCAGCAGCTTAATCCGCAGCCCTGAAGCTTTCTTT. Amino acid sequence: CASSLIRSPEAFF.